Given below is one T cell receptor (beta chain) in context. Its matching antigen is unknown. These data belong to a study of cytomegalovirus exposure and HLA in healthy donors. It was with 60 Vbeta and 13 Jbeta primers that the PCR ran. The assay was immunoSEQ multiplex PCR, and TCRdb's table has in-frame clones only and misses some. The data show about 190,000 clones, with roughly 83% seen just once and 1% to 1.5% held by the top ten. Study-level points and caveats: Most TCR sequences showed up rarely, but some public TCRs showed up in many donors. CMV antigen specificity of a few CMV-associated chains was confirmed in vitro.

The germline V gene encodes CDR1 SGHTA and CDR2 FQGNSA. V was pared by 6 bases and J by 6 bases, with 3 bases of the junction left unmatched. The CDR3 loop spans 13 amino acids. The sequencing input was PBMCs. The clonotype was recovered from a boy aged 2 to 10 in good health and CMV-seronegative. J is TRBJ2-1 and V is TRBV7-2; 9 bases agree with TRBD2. The CDR3: CASRGLALNEQFF. In nucleotides, the CDR3 is TGTGCCAGCAGGGGACTAGCCCTCAATGAGCAGTTCTTC.